Listed below are T cell receptor beta chains from one sample, sequenced in a study of Graves' ophthalmopathy and Graves' hyperthyroidism. TCRdb passed the multiplex PCR reads through MiXCR, listing each CDR3 protein once. The sample includes about 400,000 distinct CDR3 sequences, approximately 20% seen only once; the top ten take 1.5% to 2%. Sequencing used peripheral blood. The receptors here all came from a woman in her late teens or twenties with Graves' ophthalmopathy. CDR3s include the opening cysteine and the closing phenylalanine or tryptophan. D genes are given only for firm matches. Rows may omit the clone size; those that give it use once, few, many or a size class.

J | V | D | size | CDR3 | DNA
TRBJ1-1 | TRBV6-2/TRBV6-3 | NA | many | CASSYSPATATWNTEAFF | TGTGCCAGCAGTTACAGTCCCGCGACAGCCACCTGGAACACTGAAGCTTTCTTT
TRBJ2-7 | TRBV28 | NA | many | CASSFGFGNEQYF | TGTGCCAGCAGTTTTGGGTTCGGGAACGAGCAGTACTTC
TRBJ2-5 | TRBV15 | TRBD2 | many | CATSPIAGETQYF | TGTGCCACCAGCCCTATAGCGGGAGAGACCCAGTACTTC
TRBJ2-5 | TRBV4-3 | NA | once | CASSRQEGDETQYF | TGCGCCAGCAGCCGGCAGGAGGGTGACGAGACCCAGTACTTC
TRBJ2-6 | TRBV19 | NA | many | CASSWTDSSGANVLTF | TGTGCCAGTTCCTGGACAGACAGCTCTGGGGCCAACGTCCTGACTTTC
TRBJ2-3 | TRBV6-1 | NA | NA | CASSTTQERSDTQYF | TGTGCCAGCAGCACAACACAAGAGAGGTCAGATACGCAGTATTTT
TRBJ2-1 | TRBV30 | TRBD2 | many | CAWTSGGGEQFF | TGTGCCTGGACTAGCGGGGGCGGTGAGCAGTTCTTC
TRBJ2-7 | TRBV4-1 | NA | many | CASSQDLVTLYEQYF | TGCGCCAGCAGCCAAGATCTGGTCACCCTCTACGAGCAGTACTTC
TRBJ1-1 | TRBV11-1 | NA | many | CASSPTGPEGTEAFF | TGTGCCAGCAGCCCCACCGGACCCGAGGGCACTGAAGCTTTCTTT
TRBJ1-2 | TRBV28 | NA | many | CASKRTERHYGYTF | TGTGCCAGCAAGAGGACTGAGCGACACTATGGCTACACCTTC
TRBJ2-7 | TRBV7-2 | TRBD1 | many | CASSNRDRASYEQYF | TGTGCCAGCAGCAACCGGGACAGGGCATCCTACGAGCAGTACTTC
TRBJ2-1 | TRBV24-1 | NA | many | CATGAGAWNEQFF | TGTGCCACCGGGGCAGGGGCATGGAATGAGCAGTTCTTC
TRBJ1-5 | TRBV28 | NA | many | CASSRILGDQPQHF | TGTGCCAGCAGCAGAATCTTGGGGGATCAGCCCCAGCATTTT
TRBJ2-5 | TRBV11-2 | NA | many | CASSPAGPETQYF | TGTGCCAGCAGCCCCGCGGGTCCAGAGACCCAGTACTTC
TRBJ2-7 | TRBV29-1 | NA | many | CSVDPLGNEQYF | TGCAGCGTTGATCCCCTAGGGAACGAGCAGTACTTC
TRBJ2-5 | TRBV7-9 | NA | NA | CASMDSIRETQYF | TGTGCCAGCATGGACAGCATCCGGGAGACCCAGTACTTC
TRBJ1-1 | TRBV12-3/TRBV12-4 | NA | many | CASSPSQGFGEAFF | TGTGCCAGCAGTCCTTCACAGGGTTTTGGTGAAGCTTTCTTT
TRBJ2-7 | TRBV7-2 | NA | few | CASSSPGGVGEQYF | TGTGCCAGCAGCTCCCCCGGAGGAGTCGGCGAGCAGTACTTC
TRBJ2-2 | TRBV28 | TRBD2 | NA | CASSLAGVLIGELFF | TGTGCCAGCAGTCTAGCGGGAGTTTTGATCGGGGAGCTGTTTTTT
TRBJ2-7 | TRBV19 | NA | few | CASSIGASGYYEQYF | TGTGCCAGTAGTATAGGTGCCAGCGGGTACTACGAGCAGTACTTC
TRBJ2-7 | TRBV12-3/TRBV12-4 | NA | NA | CASSPGRRGYEQYF | TGTGCCAGCAGTCCGGGACGAAGAGGGTACGAGCAGTACTTC
TRBJ1-1 | TRBV7-9 | NA | NA | CASSLPGGMNTEAFF | TGTGCCAGCAGCTTACCTGGGGGAATGAACACTGAAGCTTTCTTT
TRBJ2-5 | TRBV6-1 | TRBD2 | many | CASRTPGLGVETQYF | TGTGCCAGCAGAACGCCGGGACTAGGGGTTGAGACCCAGTACTTC
TRBJ1-1 | TRBV12-3/TRBV12-4 | NA | many | CASSNGGEAFF | TGTGCCAGCAGCAACGGTGGTGAAGCTTTCTTT
TRBJ2-2 | TRBV4-3 | NA | NA | CASSPDGTIDTGELFF | TGCGCCAGCAGCCCAGACGGGACAATTGACACCGGGGAGCTGTTTTTT
TRBJ2-7 | TRBV6-2/TRBV6-3 | TRBD2 | many | CASSPHIAGGTEQYF | TGTGCCAGCAGTCCCCATATAGCGGGAGGTACCGAGCAGTACTTC
TRBJ2-6 | TRBV28 | NA | many | CASSHHSGANVLTF | TGTGCCAGCAGTCACCACTCTGGGGCCAACGTCCTGACTTTC
TRBJ1-1 | TRBV7-2 | NA | many | CASSLFKGNTEAFF | TGTGCCAGCAGCTTATTTAAGGGGAACACTGAAGCTTTCTTT
TRBJ1-2 | TRBV5-6 | NA | many | CASSPGTWGGGYGYTF | TGTGCCAGCAGCCCCGGCACCTGGGGGGGAGGTTATGGCTACACCTTC
TRBJ1-1 | TRBV30 | NA | many | CAWSPGTPKAFF | TGTGCCTGGAGTCCCGGGACACCGAAAGCTTTCTTT
TRBJ1-2 | TRBV7-2 | TRBD1 | many | CASSLKGTDSFGYTF | TGTGCCAGCAGCTTAAAAGGGACAGATTCGTTTGGCTACACCTTC
TRBJ1-6 | TRBV9 | NA | many | CASSVQGGNSPLHF | TGTGCCAGCAGCGTCCAGGGTGGGAATTCACCCCTCCACTTT
TRBJ2-7 | TRBV28 | NA | many | CASSLKGGEQYF | TGTGCCAGCAGTTTAAAAGGGGGGGAGCAGTACTTC